These T cell receptor beta chains were read from a single sample in a study of OX40 agonist ivuxolimab in advanced cancers. Clones were sequenced by immunoSEQ multiplex PCR, and TCRdb holds only the in-frame ones, with some missing. The sample gives about 98,000 clones, approximately 90% of which show up once; under 0.55% is in the top ten. The sequences come from CD4+ or CD8+ T cells sorted from blood, collected in a trial of the OX40 agonist ivuxolimab. The receptors shown here come from an adult with an advanced solid tumor such as melanoma, head and neck, liver or kidney cancer. Each CDR3 is given with its conserved first and last residue. Fields, in order: clone size, J gene, D gene, V gene, CDR3 protein, CDR3 DNA. The D gene is left open where the match is weak. Rows may omit the clone size; those that give it use once, few, many or a size class.

>-|TRBJ2-5|TRBD2|TRBV5-1
CASSLGGTSGPGRETQYF
TGCGCCAGCAGTTTGGGGGGGACTAGTGGTCCAGGTCGGGAGACCCAGTACTTC
>-|TRBJ1-5|TRBD1|TRBV10-3
CAISEGPGQGKNQPQHF
TGTGCCATCAGTGAAGGACCGGGACAGGGGAAGAATCAGCCCCAGCATTTT
>-|TRBJ1-1|-|TRBV7-9
CASSLAGGNTEAFF
TGTGCCAGCAGCTTAGCGGGGGGAAACACTGAAGCTTTCTTT
>-|TRBJ1-1|-|TRBV7-9
CATVVNTEAFF
TGTGCCACTGTTGTGAACACTGAAGCTTTCTTT
>-|TRBJ2-1|-|TRBV27
CASSFGLGLYEQFF
TGTGCCAGCAGTTTCGGACTTGGTCTGTATGAGCAGTTCTTC
>-|TRBJ2-7|-|TRBV13
CASSRSQTSGGVQYF
TGTGCCAGCAGCCGATCTCAGACTAGTGGGGGCGTGCAGTACTTC
>once|TRBJ1-1|-|TRBV10-3
CASNSGGYTEAFF
TGTGCCTCCAATTCCGGAGGCTACACTGAAGCTTTCTTT
>once|TRBJ1-1|-|TRBV19
CASSISGASPHQRVRRFEAFF
TGTGCCAGTAGTATATCGGGCGCGTCCCCACACCAACGCGTGAGACGATTCGAAGCTTTCTTT
>-|TRBJ1-1|-|TRBV18
CASSPPGRVEAFF
TGTGCCAGCTCACCACCGGGGCGGGTTGAAGCTTTCTTT
>-|TRBJ2-3|-|TRBV5-1
CASSLWGKAWEDTQYF
TGCGCCAGCAGCTTGTGGGGGAAGGCCTGGGAAGATACGCAGTATTTT
>-|TRBJ2-3|-|TRBV5-1
CASSLPGDTQYF
TGCGCCAGCTCCCTACCCGGGGATACGCAGTATTTT
>-|TRBJ1-5|-|TRBV6-5
CASTSRFNQPQHF
TGTGCCAGCACCTCACGCTTCAATCAGCCCCAGCATTTT
>-|TRBJ2-3|-|TRBV19
CASSIRQGADTQYF
TGTGCCAGTAGTATAAGGCAGGGAGCAGATACGCAGTATTTT
>few|TRBJ1-1|-|TRBV6-1
CASSEPGQSRKAFF
TGTGCCAGCAGTGAGCCTGGGCAGAGTCGTAAAGCTTTCTTT
>-|TRBJ1-2|-|TRBV7-8
CASSERTANYGYTF
TGTGCCAGCAGCGAAAGGACCGCTAACTATGGCTACACCTTC
>-|TRBJ2-1|-|TRBV15
CATSREGTAFNEQFF
TGTGCCACCAGCAGAGAAGGGACGGCCTTTAATGAGCAGTTCTTC
>-|TRBJ1-1|-|TRBV6-5
CASSPQGNTEAFF
TGTGCCAGCAGTCCCCAGGGGAACACTGAAGCTTTCTTT
>-|TRBJ2-5|TRBD2|TRBV6-1
CASRLGLVGQETQYF
TGTGCCAGCCGCTTAGGACTAGTGGGGCAAGAGACCCAGTACTTC
>once|TRBJ2-5|TRBD2|TRBV7-9
CASGRGEETQYF
TGTGCCAGCGGCCGGGGGGAAGAGACCCAGTACTTC
>few|TRBJ1-3|-|TRBV15
CATSRHTGPGNTIYF
TGTGCCACCAGCAGACACACAGGGCCTGGAAACACCATATATTTT
>once|TRBJ1-5|-|TRBV25-1
CARPPPRAGQPQHF
TGTGCCAGACCCCCTCCACGGGCGGGTCAGCCCCAGCATTTT
>-|TRBJ1-4|-|TRBV7-9
CASSLRFGEPGEKLFF
TGTGCCAGCAGCTTAAGGTTTGGGGAACCGGGGGAAAAACTGTTTTTT